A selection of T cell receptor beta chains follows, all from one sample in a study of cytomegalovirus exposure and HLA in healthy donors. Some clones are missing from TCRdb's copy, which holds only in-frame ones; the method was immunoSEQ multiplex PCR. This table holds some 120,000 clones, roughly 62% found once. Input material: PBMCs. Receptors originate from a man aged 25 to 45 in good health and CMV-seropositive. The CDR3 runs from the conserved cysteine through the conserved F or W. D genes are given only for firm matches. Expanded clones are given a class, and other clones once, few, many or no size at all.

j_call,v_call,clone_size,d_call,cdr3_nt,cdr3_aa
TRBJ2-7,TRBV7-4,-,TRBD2,TGTGCCAGCAGATCTAAGGGCGGGAGGGCCATCTCCTGCGAGCAGTACTTC,CASRSKGGRAISCEQYF
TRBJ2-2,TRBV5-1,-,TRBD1,TGCGCCAGCAGCTTGGAACAGGGGGGCCCCGCGAACACCGGGGAGCTGTTTTTT,CASSLEQGGPANTGELFF
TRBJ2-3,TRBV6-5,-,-,TGTGCCGCCTACTCTCCTAGCACAGATACGCAGTATTTT,CAAYSPSTDTQYF
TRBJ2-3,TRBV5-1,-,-,TGCGCCAGCAGCTCCGCAGATAGGGGTGTCAGCACAGATACGCAGTATTTT,CASSSADRGVSTDTQYF
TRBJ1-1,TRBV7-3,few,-,TGTGCCAGCAGCCCCCAGCAGCTTAGCCCGAACACTGAAGCTTTCTTT,CASSPQQLSPNTEAFF
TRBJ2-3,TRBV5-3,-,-,TGTGCCAGAAGCTTGCACAGGGCGCCCACAGATACGCAGTATTTT,CARSLHRAPTDTQYF
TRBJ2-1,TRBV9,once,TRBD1,TGTGCCAGCAGCGCAGGGGGCGCGTCCTACAATGAGCAGTTCTTC,CASSAGGASYNEQFF
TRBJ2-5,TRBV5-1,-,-,TGCGCCAGCAGCTCGAGGGACTTACAAGAGACCCAGTACTTC,CASSSRDLQETQYF
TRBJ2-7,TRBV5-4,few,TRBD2,TGCGCCAGCAGCCAAGAGACGCCGGGAGGCTCCTACGAGCAGTACTTC,CASSQETPGGSYEQYF
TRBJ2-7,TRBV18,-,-,TGTGCCAGCTCACCCCAAGGAGGAGACCCTCGCTACGAGCAGTACTTC,CASSPQGGDPRYEQYF
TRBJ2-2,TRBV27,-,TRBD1,TGTGCCAGCAGCGGACAGGGTTACACCGGGGAGCTGTTTTTT,CASSGQGYTGELFF
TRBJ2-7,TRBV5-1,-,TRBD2,TGCGCCAGCAGCTTGGCCGCTAGCGGCTCCTACGAGCAGTACTTC,CASSLAASGSYEQYF
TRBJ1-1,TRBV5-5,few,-,TGTGCCAGCAGCTTGTCTGTACAGACTATGAACACTGAAGCTTTCTTT,CASSLSVQTMNTEAFF
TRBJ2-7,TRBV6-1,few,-,TGTGCCAGCAGTGAACAGGGACAAATGGCCTACGAGCAGTACTTC,CASSEQGQMAYEQYF
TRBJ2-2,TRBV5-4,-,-,TGTGCCAGCAGCTTGGTCAGCACCGGGGAGCTGTTTTTT,CASSLVSTGELFF
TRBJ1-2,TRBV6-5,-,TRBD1,TGTGCCAGCAGTTACAGGTCCGGGACAGGGAGCTACACCTTC,CASSYRSGTGSYTF